This paragraph covers one T cell receptor beta chain sequence. What it recognizes is unknown. This sample is drawn from a study of cytomegalovirus exposure and HLA in healthy donors. Notes on the study in general: According to an earlier analysis, most TCR beta V segments yielded productive rearrangements about 90% or about 30% of the time.

13 Jbeta primers and 60 Vbeta primers were used for the PCR. Sequencing used immunoSEQ multiplex PCR; TCRdb keeps in-frame clones, though not all of them. The data hold some 150,000 clones, with around 72% observed a single time. CDR3 length: 15 amino acids. Unmatched junction bases numbered 6, after V lost 2 bases and J lost 3 bases. Germline loops: CDR1 LGHNA, CDR2 YSLEER. The chain employs TRBV4-3 and TRBJ2-7, with 8 nucleotides matching TRBD2. This receptor was taken from a man aged 18 to 29 in good health and CMV-seropositive. The sequenced sample consisted of PBMCs. In DNA, the CDR3 is TGCGCCAGCAGCCAATTCGAGACTAGCGACTACGAGCAGTACTTC. This sequence encodes CASSQFETSDYEQYF.